One and the same sample provided the 17 T cell receptor beta chains below, sequenced in a study of shared clonotypes between healthy human individuals (dated by TCRdb to 2020 to 2022). Libraries were built with the immunoSEQ multiplex PCR assay. TCRdb mirrors the immuneACCESS table, restricted to in-frame sequences. Some clones are absent from its copies; in checked studies, under half trace to an unresolved V gene, and the reason for the others is unknown. The sample table holds some 2 million clones, of which roughly 94% were seen once. The ten largest make up 0.1% to 0.15% of the sample. The specimen was naive CD4+ T cells sorted from blood. The cell subset or site label of this sample denotes: CD45RA+ positively selected. All receptors derive from a man aged 18 to 29 in good health.

V is TRBV10-3 and J is TRBJ2-5, with D perhaps matching TRBD1 (6 bases). The CDR3 sequence is 15 residues long. With 11 bases removed from V and 3 bases from J, the gap between germline ends came to 22 bases. Germline loops: CDR1 ENHRY, CDR2 SYGVKD. The DNA for the CDR3 is TGTGCCTCCACCCCGGTGACAGGCCCTAAAGAGACCCAGTACTTC. Amino acids: CASTPVTGPKETQYF.

The J gene is TRBJ2-5, the V gene TRBV19; 10 nucleotides match TRBD2. Germline lookup yields CDR1 LNHDA and CDR2 SQIVND (reference sequence). This CDR3 is 16 amino acids long. Trimming cost V 3 bases and J 7 bases; bases outside gene matches: 11. The CDR3 DNA follows: TGTGCCAGTAGTATTACAGCGGGGGGGTTTACAGTGACCCAGTACTTC. Translated, it gives CASSITAGGFTVTQYF.

The genes are TRBV13 and TRBJ1-2; maybe TRBD1 (6 bases). The CDR3 consists of 13 residues. V was shortened by 5 bases and J by 5 bases, with 12 bases between the two germline ends. In germline, CDR1 is PRHDT, CDR2 FYEKMQ (reference sequence). CDR3 amino acids: CASSQPDSYGYTF. The CDR3 DNA sequence: TGTGCCAGCAGCCAACCGGACAGTTATGGCTACACCTTC.

The chain joins TRBV6-5 to TRBJ2-7; D gene ambiguous. The CDR3 contains 12 residues. The V gene's germline CDR1 is MNHEY and CDR2 SVGAGI. Trimming took off 2 bases at V and 4 bases at J, with 6 bases between the two ends. The CDR3 loop reads CASSYDGYEQYF. CDR3 DNA: TGTGCCAGCAGTTACGATGGATACGAGCAGTACTTC.

This chain connects TRBV7-2 to TRBJ2-1; D possibly uses TRBD1 or TRBD2 (5 bases each). The length of the CDR3 is 13 residues. V shed 1 base and J shed 8 bases, with 9 bases lying between them. The germline V gene encodes CDR1 SGHTA and CDR2 FQGNSA. The CDR3 reads CASSLGGSDEQFF. The DNA for the CDR3 is TGTGCCAGCAGCTTAGGGGGGAGCGATGAGCAGTTCTTC. The whole variable domain, remainder taken from reference TRBV7-2 and TRBJ2-1, is GAGVSQSPSNKVTEKGKDVELRCDPISGHTALYWYRQSLGQGLEFLIYFQGNSAPDKSGLPSDRFSAERTGGSVSTLTIQRTQQEDSAVYLCASSLGGSDEQFFGPGTRLTVL.

The gene calls are TRBV5-4 and TRBJ2-1; 13 bases align to TRBD2. The trim removed 4 bases at V and 2 bases at J, leaving 3 bases unmatched. Germline V CDR1 and CDR2: SGHNT, YYREEE (reference sequence). The CDR3 runs 16 residues. Written as DNA, the CDR3 is TGTGCCAGCAGCCAGGGGACTAGCGGGACCTACAATGAGCAGTTCTTC. Translation: CASSQGTSGTYNEQFF.

The chain is built from TRBV18 and TRBJ2-7; D is perhaps TRBD1 or TRBD2 (5 bases each). The CDR3 has 13 residues. CDR1 is KGHSH, CDR2 LQKENI, per germline. V lost 2 bases and J lost 5, with 10 bases in between. The CDR3 spells CASSPGRDHEQYF. In DNA, the CDR3 is TGTGCCAGCTCACCAGGCAGGGACCACGAGCAGTACTTC.

The chain joins TRBV7-9 to TRBJ2-7; no clear D gene. CDR3 size: 13 residues. The germline gives CDR1 SEHNR, CDR2 FQNEAQ (reference sequence). Trimming cost V 0 bases and J 2 bases, with 5 bases left between them. Here the CDR3 DNA reads TGTGCCAGCAGCTTAGCGCACACCTACGAGCAGTACTTC. Residues: CASSLAHTYEQYF. The whole variable domain, remainder taken from reference TRBV7-9 and TRBJ2-7, is DTGVSQNPRHKITKRGQNVTFRCDPISEHNRLYWYRQTLGQGPEFLTYFQNEAQLEKSRLLSDRFSAERPKGSFSTLEIQRTEQGDSAMYLCASSLAHTYEQYFGPGTRLTVT.

Of note for this clone: This specimen includes other DNA sequences encoding the same CDR3. This sequence joins TRBV5-1 and TRBJ2-7, with unresolved D. Trimming shortened V by 4 bases and J by 4 bases, and 9 bases separated the two germline ends. The CDR3 is 12 amino acids. Looked up from germline, CDR1 is SGHRS and CDR2 is YFSETQ. In DNA, the CDR3 is TGCGCCAGCAGCCAACAAGGATACGAGCAGTACTTC. The encoded protein is CASSQQGYEQYF.

This chain links TRBV2 with TRBJ1-2, with 7 positions matching TRBD1. The CDR3 extends over 15 amino acids. Germline trimming cut 3 bases from V and 4 bases from J; bases unmatched to any gene: 8. The germline CDR1 and CDR2 sequences are SNHLY and FYNNEI. The CDR3 reads CASSEPTGTRYGYTF. The CDR3 bases are TGTGCCAGCAGTGAGCCGACAGGGACCCGCTATGGCTACACCTTC.

CDR3 DNA: TGCGCCAGCAGCCAAGATATACTAGCGGGAGGCACCGGGGAGCTGTTTTTT. It specifies CASSQDILAGGTGELFF. This rearrangement joins TRBV4-3 to TRBJ2-2; 12 nucleotides line up with TRBD2. CDR1 LGHNA and CDR2 YSLEER come from the germline V gene. The V gene end was trimmed by 0 bases and the J gene end by 4 bases; junction bases not matched to a gene: 3. The CDR3 totals 17 residues.

Turning to this clone: This CDR3 is also generated by other DNA sequences in the sample. V usage is TRBV10-3 and J usage is TRBJ1-3; D gene ambiguous. This CDR3 comprises 14 residues. The V gene lost 0 bases and the J gene lost 3 bases, with 6 bases spanning the gap. The germline gives CDR1 ENHRY, CDR2 SYGVKD. As DNA, the CDR3 is TGTGCCATCAGTGAGTCTGGCGGTGGAAACACCATATATTTT. Its protein is CAISESGGGNTIYF.

The rearrangement joins TRBV28 to TRBJ1-3; TRBD1 matches at 7 bases. Trimming took 1 base from V and 4 from J; bases not matched to a gene: 13. CDR3 length: 18 amino acids. Germline-derived CDR1 and CDR2 are MDHEN and SYDVKM. CDR3 nucleotides: TGTGCCAGCAGTTTATTGGGGCAGGGGGGTATATCAGGAAACACCATATATTTT. Translated, it gives CASSLLGQGGISGNTIYF.

The chain links TRBV27 to TRBJ1-6; 7 bases agree with TRBD1. In germline, CDR1 is MNHEY, CDR2 SMNVEV (reference sequence). Unmatched junction bases numbered 10, after V lost 1 base and J lost 13 bases. The CDR3 extends over 15 amino acids. The DNA of the CDR3 is TGTGCCAGCAGTTTATTAGGACCGGAAGGGGGCCCCCTCCACTTT. Translation gives CASSLLGPEGGPLHF.

The genes are TRBV4-3 and TRBJ2-1, with D possibly being TRBD2 (5 bases). The germline V gene encodes CDR1 LGHNA and CDR2 YSLEER. The CDR3 extends over 16 amino acids. V was clipped by 0 bases and J by 4 bases, with 13 bases between them. CDR3 bases: TGCGCCAGCAGCCAAGAATCGGCTAGCCCATACAATGAGCAGTTCTTC. It yields the protein CASSQESASPYNEQFF.

The chain couples TRBV27 to TRBJ2-7; tentative D call: TRBD2 (5 bases). Germline V gene sequence: CDR1 MNHEY, CDR2 SMNVEV (reference sequence). Between the trimmed V and J ends, which lost 4 bases and 11 bases, there was a span of 12 bases. The CDR3 loop spans 11 amino acids. The CDR3 DNA reads TGTGCCAGCAGTTCTCTTTTGAGGGAGTACTTC. Translation gives CASSSLLREYF.

As DNA, the CDR3 is TGTGCCAGCAGCTTATCTGGGATCCGTGAGCAGTTCTTC. It specifies CASSLSGIREQFF. The chain uses TRBV7-2 and TRBJ2-1; D is undetermined. In germline, CDR1 is SGHTA, CDR2 FQGNSA. V was shortened by 2 bases and J by 9 bases, with 11 bases between the two germline ends. The CDR3 extends over 13 amino acids.